A selection of T cell receptor beta chains follows, all from one sample in a study of cytomegalovirus exposure and HLA in healthy donors. The protocol was immunoSEQ multiplex PCR, while the TCRdb copy is restricted to in-frame clones and leaves out a portion. The sample lists around 130,000 clones, 73% occurring once. Sequencing was performed on PBMCs. The receptors originated from a woman aged 40 to 50 in good health and CMV-seropositive. Each CDR3 is given with its conserved first and last residue. D genes are given only for firm matches. The size entry is marked missing in some rows and otherwise reads once, few, many or a size class.

once,TRBV19,-,TRBJ2-7,CASSLQATYEQYF,TGTGCCAGTAGTCTTCAGGCAACCTACGAGCAGTACTTC
-,TRBV20-1,TRBD1,TRBJ1-2,CSGQGNGYTF,TGCAGTGGACAGGGAAATGGCTACACCTTC
-,TRBV6-6,TRBD1,TRBJ1-2,CASSYTGEYGYTF,TGTGCCAGCAGTTATACAGGGGAATATGGCTACACCTTC
-,TRBV5-5,TRBD2,TRBJ2-3,CASSLGAGGPGDTQYF,TGTGCCAGCAGCTTGGGGGCGGGGGGGCCTGGAGATACGCAGTATTTT
-,TRBV6-6,-,TRBJ1-1,CASSRGELNTEAFF,TGTGCCAGCAGTCGCGGTGAACTGAACACTGAAGCTTTCTTT
-,TRBV7-9,-,TRBJ2-1,CASSLEAGEPNNEQFF,TGTGCCAGCAGCTTAGAAGCGGGCGAGCCCAACAATGAGCAGTTCTTC
-,TRBV5-1,TRBD1,TRBJ2-3,CASSLRGGPSDTQYF,TGCGCCAGCAGCCTCCGAGGGGGCCCGTCGGATACGCAGTATTTT
-,TRBV18,-,TRBJ2-5,CASSPHAGAKETQYF,TGTGCCAGCTCACCACACGCGGGGGCGAAAGAGACCCAGTACTTC
-,TRBV5-6,-,TRBJ2-7,CASSLRGTAHEQYF,TGTGCCAGCAGCTTGCGCGGGACCGCCCACGAGCAGTACTTC
-,TRBV29-1,TRBD1,TRBJ1-2,CSVLGQGDYGYTF,TGCAGCGTTCTAGGACAGGGCGACTATGGCTACACCTTC
-,TRBV11-2,-,TRBJ2-6,CASSLLIIGTTGANVLTF,TGTGCCAGCAGCCTACTCATCATAGGGACAACTGGGGCCAACGTCCTGACTTTC
-,TRBV7-8,-,TRBJ1-3,CASSLVGSGNTIYF,TGTGCCAGCAGCTTAGTCGGTTCTGGAAACACCATATATTTT
few,TRBV27,-,TRBJ1-2,CASSLWGPWGTGYTF,TGTGCCAGCAGTTTATGGGGGCCCTGGGGTACGGGCTACACCTTC
few,TRBV30,-,TRBJ2-2,CAWREDQRKTGELFF,TGTGCCTGGAGGGAGGACCAGCGTAAGACCGGGGAGCTGTTTTTT
-,TRBV7-6,TRBD2,TRBJ2-2,CASSSRTSGSQGSWTGELFF,TGTGCCAGCAGCTCGAGGACTAGCGGGAGTCAGGGCTCGTGGACCGGGGAGCTGTTTTTT
few,TRBV7-2,-,TRBJ2-1,CASSLARNEQFF,TGTGCCAGCAGCTTAGCGCGCAATGAGCAGTTCTTC
-,TRBV19,TRBD1,TRBJ2-2,CASSIGTGTVTGELFF,TGTGCCAGTAGTATAGGGACGGGGACAGTGACCGGGGAGCTGTTTTTT
-,TRBV5-4,TRBD1,TRBJ1-2,CASSLDAQGADGYTF,TGTGCCAGCAGCTTGGATGCACAGGGGGCGGATGGCTACACCTTC
-,TRBV28,-,TRBJ1-2,CASSLKGLYGYTF,TGTGCCAGTAGTTTAAAGGGGCTCTATGGCTACACCTTC
-,TRBV20-1,-,TRBJ2-3,CSALFTDTQYF,TGCAGTGCTTTATTCACAGATACGCAGTATTTT
few,TRBV7-9,-,TRBJ2-7,CASSLDPGATSLRAEQYF,TGTGCCAGCAGCTTAGATCCAGGGGCCACCTCCCTTAGGGCCGAGCAGTACTTC
few,TRBV11-2,TRBD2,TRBJ2-3,CASSSGGAGGDTQYF,TGTGCCAGCAGCTCGGGGGGGGCGGGTGGAGATACGCAGTATTTT